This TCR beta chain was documented in a study of vaccination and CD4 T cells after COVID-19. About the study: Cells were stimulated with overlapping spike peptide pools from SARS-CoV-2, HCoV-NL63, HCoV-OC43 and HCoV-229E.

The CDR3 is 11 amino acids. Trimming stripped 8 bases from V and 6 bases from J, with 7 bases between. With respect to this clonotype: The antigen remains unidentified.

The treatment was: roughly 10-day PBMC culture with coronavirus spike peptide pools or control peptides (ViraFEST assay). The ViraFEST method relied on peptide pools to expand antigen-specific T cells, followed by TCR sequencing. The Oncomine TCR Beta short-read assay generated sequence data from the DNA of cultured CD4+ T cells. One entry per CDR3 protein results from TCRdb running MiXCR on the PCR reads. The table has approximately 9,000 distinct CDR3 sequences, 66% seen once. This clonotype was sampled from a human donor who had recovered from COVID-19. V gene TRBV12-3 or TRBV12-4 combines with J gene TRBJ2-2; D unclear. The material sequenced was CD4+ T cells from blood, cultured in vitro. The CDR3 bases are TGTGCCAGCGGCCGCGCCGGGGAGCTGTTTTTT. Translating gives CASGRAGELFF.